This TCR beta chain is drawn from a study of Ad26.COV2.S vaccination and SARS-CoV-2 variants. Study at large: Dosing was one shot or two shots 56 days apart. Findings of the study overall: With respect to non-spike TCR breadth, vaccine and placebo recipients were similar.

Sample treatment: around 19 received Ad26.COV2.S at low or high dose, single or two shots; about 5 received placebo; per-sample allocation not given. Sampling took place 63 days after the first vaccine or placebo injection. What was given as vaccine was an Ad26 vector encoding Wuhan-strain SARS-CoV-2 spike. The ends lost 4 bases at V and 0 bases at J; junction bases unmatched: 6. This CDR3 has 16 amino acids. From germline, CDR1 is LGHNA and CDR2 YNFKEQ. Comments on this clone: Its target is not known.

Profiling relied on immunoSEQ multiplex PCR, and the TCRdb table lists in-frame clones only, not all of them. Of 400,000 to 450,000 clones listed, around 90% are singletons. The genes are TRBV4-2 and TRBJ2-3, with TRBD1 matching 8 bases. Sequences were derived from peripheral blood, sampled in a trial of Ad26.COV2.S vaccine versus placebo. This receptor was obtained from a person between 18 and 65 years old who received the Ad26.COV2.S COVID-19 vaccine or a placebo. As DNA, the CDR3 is TGTGCCAGCAGCCGCCTGGGACAGGCAAGCACAGATACGCAGTATTTT. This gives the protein CASSRLGQASTDTQYF.